One TCR beta chain is described in this entry. The CDR3 sequence is 16 residues long. V dropped 6 bases and J dropped 0 bases, with 17 bases sitting between them. Germline CDR1 reads SGHAT; CDR2 reads FQNNGV. It was with a sample-barcoded 5' primer and a J-beta primer mix that a second PCR of about 6 to 12 cycles was run. Via MiXCR, TCRdb re-called the 5' RACE reads, giving one row per CDR3 protein. The sample shows about 840,000 distinct CDR3 sequences, roughly 28% of them seen only once. These data come from a study of blood T cells in healthy people across ages. These data also formed part of another study, on T cells of mothers and their children. That publication notes: Nine systemically healthy Caucasian donors: three mothers, six children. Each mother yielded more than 9.5 million TCR beta CDR3 reads. Each child yielded 2.5 million to 3 million reads.

The sequence was obtained from a woman in her thirties or forties in good health. The V gene is TRBV11-2, the J gene TRBJ1-1; a possible D gene is TRBD1 (6 bases). Sequencing was done on a sample of blood. CDR3 nucleotide sequence: TGTGCCAGCAGAACGATTCCGGAGGGGGTGAACACTGAAGCTTTCTTT. Protein sequence: CASRTIPEGVNTEAFF.